A single sample is the source of the 32 T cell receptor beta chains below, sequenced in a study of T cell responses to AZD1222 COVID-19 vaccine (dated by TCRdb to the early 2020s). The sample's time point, from its label and the paper: about 28 days (+/-7) after the second vaccine dose. The library came from the immunoSEQ multiplex PCR assay. TCRdb provides this immuneACCESS table in a form limited to in-frame rearrangements. Some clones are lacking; in checked studies, under half of them reflect an unresolved V gene, and why the rest are absent is not known. This sample holds roughly 140,000 clones; around 94% were observed only once. The ten most abundant clones make up about a tenth of the sample. This material consisted of peripheral blood, taken 28 days after the second AZD1222 dose. These receptors were collected from an adult who received the AZD1222 COVID-19 vaccine.

The V gene is TRBV5-4, the J gene TRBJ1-6; D may be TRBD1 (5 bases). Germline assignment: CDR1 SGHNT and CDR2 YYREEE (reference sequence). Trimming shortened V by 3 bases and J by 3 bases, and 13 bases separated the two germline ends. CDR3 size: 16 residues. The CDR3 here is CASSWMQGLYNSPLHF. CDR3 coding DNA: TGTGCCAGCAGCTGGATGCAGGGACTCTATAATTCACCCCTCCACTTT.

The V gene is TRBV7-8, the J gene TRBJ2-1; perhaps D is TRBD1 or TRBD2 (6 bases each). CDR3 size: 15 residues. V gave up 5 bases and J gave up 9 bases, with 20 bases separating them. Germline values: CDR1 SGHVS, CDR2 FQNEAQ. CDR3 in amino acids: CASSINGNREAEQFF. For the CDR3, the DNA is TGTGCCAGCAGCATCAACGGCAACAGGGAGGCTGAGCAGTTCTTC.

This chain joins TRBV5-8 and TRBJ1-2; 8 bases match TRBD1. V was pared by 10 bases and J by 1 base, with 15 bases of the junction left unmatched. Looked up from germline, CDR1 is SGHTS and CDR2 is YDEGEE. There are 16 residues in the CDR3. CDR3 sequence (DNA): TGTGCCTCAACGAGAGGGACAGGAATGGATAACTATGGCTACACCTTC. This gives the protein CASTRGTGMDNYGYTF.

The gene calls are TRBV18 and TRBJ2-1; possibly TRBD1 for D (6 bases). The V end lost 2 bases, the J end lost 6 bases, and 11 bases lay between the germline ends. Per germline, CDR1 KGHSH and CDR2 LQKENI. The CDR3 extends over 14 amino acids. This CDR3 is CASSPNGQFNEQFF. The DNA of the CDR3 is TGTGCCAGCTCACCAAATGGACAGTTCAATGAGCAGTTCTTC.

The genes are TRBV5-6 and TRBJ2-5; TRBD2 matches at 7 bases. Trimming took 0 bases from V and 5 from J; bases not matched to a gene: 7. The CDR3 has 15 amino acids. The germline V gene has CDR1 SGHDT and CDR2 YYEEEE. The CDR3 region has the DNA TGTGCCAGCAGCTTGGCCGCGGGGGAGCGGGAGACCCAGTACTTC. Translated: CASSLAAGERETQYF.

CDR3 bases: TGTGCCAGCCGACGCCCCGGGACAGGGTACACAGATACGCAGTATTTT. It codes for CASRRPGTGYTDTQYF. This chain joins TRBV11-2 and TRBJ2-3, with 9 positions matching TRBD1. The ends lost 8 bases at V and 2 bases at J; junction bases unmatched: 11. The germline gives CDR1 SGHAT, CDR2 FQNNGV. CDR3 size: 16 residues.

The gene calls are TRBV19 and TRBJ1-2, with 8 nucleotides matching TRBD1. Germline-derived CDR1 and CDR2 are LNHDA and SQIVND (reference sequence). CDR3 length: 13 residues. V lost 4 bases to trimming and J lost 6 bases; unmatched junction nucleotides: 4. Here the CDR3 DNA reads TGTGCCAGTAGTACAGGGGGCGGAGATGGCTACACCTTC. As protein: CASSTGGGDGYTF.

The chain recombines TRBV19 with TRBJ2-3; D unresolved. CDR1 and CDR2 (germline): LNHDA, SQIVND (reference sequence). This CDR3 contains 14 residues. Trimming cost V 10 bases and J 2 bases, with 16 bases left between them. The CDR3 sequence is CATMTAAYTDTQYF. CDR3 coding DNA: TGTGCCACAATGACGGCAGCCTACACAGATACGCAGTATTTT.

The chain has TRBV11-3 and TRBJ2-5, with 7 bases aligning to TRBD2. CDR1 is SGHNT and CDR2 is YENEEA in the germline V gene. This CDR3 contains 14 residues. Trimming took 1 base from V and 5 from J; bases not matched to a gene: 4. The CDR3 protein is CASSLGGGGETQYF. Here the CDR3 DNA reads TGTGCCAGCAGCTTAGGCGGGGGAGGTGAGACCCAGTACTTC.

The V call is TRBV4-2, the J call TRBJ1-3; D not resolved. The CDR3 loop spans 15 amino acids. V was cut by 4 bases and J by 0 bases, with 10 bases left in between. Per germline, CDR1 LGHNA and CDR2 YNFKEQ. The CDR3: CASSPEQFSGNTIYF. DNA of the CDR3: TGTGCCAGCAGCCCGGAACAGTTCTCTGGAAACACCATATATTTT.

The chain has TRBV2 and TRBJ2-2; a weak D match, TRBD1 (6 bases). V was shortened by 6 bases and J by 3 bases, with 14 bases between the two germline ends. The CDR3 sequence is 15 residues long. Germline lookup yields CDR1 SNHLY and CDR2 FYNNEI. The CDR3 protein is CASSMLSGDTGELFF. Written as DNA, the CDR3 is TGTGCCAGCAGCATGTTATCAGGGGACACCGGGGAGCTGTTTTTT.

To note about this clone: One end of the junction does not line up with germline, which may come from a read error. The chain joins TRBV6-1 to TRBJ2-7, with TRBD2 matching over 13 bases. The CDR3 totals 15 residues. From germline, CDR1 is MNHNS and CDR2 SASEGT. The CDR3 here is CASSEGTSGIYEQYF. The CDR3 DNA is TGTGCCAGCAGCGAAGGGACTAGCGGGATCTACGAGCAGTACTTC.

This clone appeared a few times. Other DNA sequences in the same sample also yield this CDR3. V usage is TRBV29-1 and J usage is TRBJ1-1; a possible D gene is TRBD1 (6 bases). Germline V gene data show CDR1 as SQVTM and CDR2 as ANQGSEA. The germline V and J ends were trimmed by 4 bases and 1 base, with 7 bases remaining between them. The CDR3 totals 12 residues. CDR3 in amino acids: CSVGGGNTEAFF. CDR3 sequence (DNA): TGCAGCGTTGGAGGGGGGAACACTGAAGCTTTCTTT.

The V gene is TRBV27, the J gene TRBJ1-2; D is possibly TRBD1 (6 bases). Deletions cut 7 bases from V and 8 bases from J, with 14 bases between. The CDR3 runs to 12 residues. From germline, CDR1 is MNHEY and CDR2 SMNVEV (reference sequence). As DNA, the CDR3 is TGTGCCAGCAAGAATACAGGGTTCGGCTACACCTTC. The encoded protein is CASKNTGFGYTF.

The rearrangement joins TRBV9 to TRBJ2-3; 9 bases line up with TRBD2. Germline CDR1 and CDR2: SGDLS and YYNGEE. This CDR3 has 16 amino acids. V dropped 3 bases and J dropped 2; count of bases not matched to a gene: 7. The CDR3 nucleotides read TGTGCCAGCAGCGGTGGAGGACTAGCGTTCACAGATACGCAGTATTTT. It translates to CASSGGGLAFTDTQYF.

The rearrangement uses TRBV18 and TRBJ1-1; D remains ambiguous. The length of the CDR3 is 15 residues. The V end lost 3 bases, the J end lost 5 bases, and 16 bases lay between the germline ends. Germline V gives CDR1 KGHSH, CDR2 LQKENI. The CDR3: CASSPRVGWETEAFF. The CDR3 nucleotides are TGTGCCAGCTCACCGCGGGTGGGGTGGGAAACTGAAGCTTTCTTT. The variable domain in full, completed from reference TRBV18 and TRBJ1-1, reads NAGVMQNPRHLVRRRGQEARLRCSPMKGHSHVYWYRQLPEEGLKFMVYLQKENIIDESGMPKERFSAEFPKEGPSILRIQQVVRGDSAAYFCASSPRVGWETEAFFGQGTRLTVV.

The J gene is TRBJ2-1, the V gene TRBV25-1; TRBD2 matches at 8 bases. Trimming at V came to 3 bases and at J to 1 base, leaving 5 bases not matched to a gene. Germline loops: CDR1 MGHDK, CDR2 SYGVNS. This CDR3 comprises 16 residues. For the CDR3, the DNA is TGTGCCAGCAGTGAGAGACGGGAGGGTTCCTACAATGAGCAGTTCTTC. Amino acid sequence: CASSERREGSYNEQFF. The whole variable domain, filled in from reference TRBV25-1 and TRBJ2-1, reads EADIYQTPRYLVIGTGKKITLECSQTMGHDKMYWYQQDPGMELHLIHYSYGVNSTEKGDLSSESTVSRIRTEHFPLTLESARPSHTSQYLCASSERREGSYNEQFFGPGTRLTVL.

This chain joins TRBV7-2 and TRBJ1-2; D is unclear. This CDR3 region has 12 residues. The germline gives CDR1 SGHTA, CDR2 FQGNSA. The germline V and J ends were trimmed by 5 bases and 10 bases, with 14 bases remaining between them. The CDR3 DNA reads TGTGCCAGCAGCCTATCTCGAGATGTCTACACCTTC. Protein: CASSLSRDVYTF.

This clone was counted a few times. Distinct nucleotide sequences in the sample also encode this CDR3. The chain uses TRBV19 and TRBJ1-4; 7 nucleotides align to TRBD1. The CDR3 has 13 amino acids. CDR1 and CDR2 (germline): LNHDA, SQIVND (reference sequence). V gave up 5 bases and J gave up 4 bases; unmatched junction bases: 1. The CDR3, as DNA: TGTGCCAGTAGTCGGGACAGTAATGAAAAACTGTTTTTT. It codes for CASSRDSNEKLFF.

The chain combines TRBV27 with TRBJ2-1, with a tentative D call TRBD2 (6 bases). The germline CDR1 and CDR2 sequences are MNHEY and SMNVEV (reference sequence). The CDR3 spans 14 residues. V lost 8 bases and J 7 bases, leaving 18 bases between the germline ends. CDR3: CASLGGTVTNEQFF. The CDR3 DNA reads TGTGCCAGCTTGGGGGGAACGGTGACTAATGAGCAGTTCTTC.

This clone was detected once. This chain joins TRBV3-1 (or the pseudogene TRBV3-2) and TRBJ2-3, with 10 bases lining up with TRBD1. In germline, CDR1 is LGHDT, CDR2 YNNKEL (reference sequence). The CDR3 has 16 amino acids. V lost 9 bases to trimming and J lost 1 base; unmatched junction nucleotides: 10. In DNA form, the CDR3 reads TGTGCCAGTCCGGGACAGGGGCCAGATGGCACAGATACGCAGTATTTT. It is translated as CASPGQGPDGTDTQYF.

The chain is built from TRBV6-4 and TRBJ2-1, with 9 bases aligning to TRBD2. Germline lookup yields CDR1 MRHNA and CDR2 SNTAGT. The CDR3 loop spans 14 amino acids. V shed 9 bases and J 8 bases; nucleotides not matched to a gene: 11. CDR3 in amino acids: CASRSSGTTYEQFF. The CDR3, as DNA: TGTGCCAGTAGATCTAGCGGGACTACGTATGAGCAGTTCTTC.

The rearrangement uses TRBV13 and TRBJ1-2, with a weak D call TRBD1 (5 bases). Germline lookup yields CDR1 PRHDT and CDR2 FYEKMQ (reference sequence). This CDR3 is built from 13 residues. V lost 6 bases, J lost 7 bases, and 15 bases lay in between. CDR3 protein: CASRGGGNSGYTF. The DNA for the CDR3 is TGTGCCAGCAGGGGGGGAGGGAATAGTGGCTACACCTTC. Based on the CDR3 plus reference TRBV13 and TRBJ1-2, the full variable domain is AAGVIQSPRHLIKEKRETATLKCYPIPRHDTVYWYQQGPGQDPQFLISFYEKMQSDKGSIPDRFSAQQFSDYHSELNMSSLELGDSALYFCASRGGGNSGYTFGSGTRLTVV.

The chain joins TRBV7-8 to TRBJ1-5, with D maybe TRBD1 (5 bases). The CDR3 runs to 19 residues. Germline-derived CDR1 and CDR2 are SGHVS and FQNEAQ. V was trimmed by 2 bases and J by 0 bases, leaving 20 bases between them. The CDR3 sequence: CASSLMAAREGISNQPQHF. The CDR3 nucleotides are TGTGCCAGCAGCTTAATGGCTGCCAGGGAGGGGATTAGCAATCAGCCCCAGCATTTT.

This clone was picked up a small number of times. The chain employs TRBV7-9 and TRBJ1-2; D is uncertain. Trimming cost V 5 bases and J 8 bases, with 9 bases left between them. Germline assignment: CDR1 SEHNR and CDR2 FQNEAQ (reference sequence). CDR3 length: 11 amino acids. CDR3 in DNA: TGTGCCAGCAGCCCGAATATCGGCTACACCTTC. Residues: CASSPNIGYTF.

The CDR3 nucleotides are TGTGCCAGCAGCCATTACGGACAGGGGGCTTATAACGAGCAGTACTTC. This codes for CASSHYGQGAYNEQYF. The V and J genes are TRBV7-2 and TRBJ2-7; 11 bases are a match to TRBD1. Trimming removed 5 bases from V and 5 bases from J; junction bases left unmatched: 11. The CDR3 consists of 16 residues. In germline, CDR1 is SGHTA, CDR2 FQGNSA.

The V and J genes are TRBV5-4 and TRBJ1-1; no clear D. The CDR3 has 17 residues. CDR1 and CDR2 (germline): SGHNT, YYREEE (reference sequence). Trimming pared 4 bases from V and 1 base from J, leaving 20 bases between. CDR3 sequence: CASSLRPARVGNTEAFF. The CDR3 coding sequence is TGTGCCAGCAGCCTTCGACCGGCCCGGGTAGGGAACACTGAAGCTTTCTTT.

The CDR3 sequence: CASSPDPGQLGANEKLFF. Written as DNA, the CDR3 is TGTGCCAGCAGCCCAGACCCGGGGCAGCTAGGGGCTAATGAAAAACTGTTTTTT. The chain uses TRBV9 and TRBJ1-4; D might be TRBD1 (5 bases). This CDR3 has 18 residues. Germline V CDR1 and CDR2: SGDLS, YYNGEE. Trimming removed 4 bases from V and 3 bases from J, with 22 bases in between.

This clone was detected once. The V call is TRBV7-8, the J call TRBJ2-1; no clear D. Germline values: CDR1 SGHVS, CDR2 FQNEAQ. The CDR3 runs 16 residues. Trimming took off 5 bases at V and 0 bases at J, with 14 bases between the two ends. Here the CDR3 reads CASSNYRVSSYNEQFF. The CDR3 DNA sequence: TGTGCCAGCAGCAATTACCGAGTAAGCTCCTACAATGAGCAGTTCTTC.

This chain uses TRBV14 with TRBJ1-5, with a weak D call TRBD1 (6 bases). Germline CDR1 reads SGHDN; CDR2 reads FVKESK. The CDR3 runs to 15 residues. Deletions cut 4 bases from V and 8 bases from J, with 18 bases between. The CDR3 loop reads CASSPRGTSGEPQHF. The CDR3 region has the DNA TGTGCCAGCAGCCCCCGGGGGACATCTGGGGAGCCCCAGCATTTT.

CDR3 sequence reads: CASSLARDQPQHF. The CDR3 DNA follows: TGTGCCAGCAGTTTAGCGCGGGATCAGCCCCAGCATTTT. This sequence joins TRBV12-3 or TRBV12-4 and TRBJ1-5; D is unclear. Trimming cost V 0 bases and J 5 bases, with 5 bases left between them. The CDR3 length is 13 residues.

The DNA for the CDR3 is TGTGCCAGCAGTTTATTCGGTCAAGAGACCCAGTACTTC. Protein: CASSLFGQETQYF. The V gene is TRBV28, the J gene TRBJ2-5; no firm D call. V was pared by 1 base and J by 2 bases, with 5 bases between. Germline loops: CDR1 MDHEN, CDR2 SYDVKM. The CDR3 is 13 amino acids.